The rows below give T cell receptor beta chains drawn from one sample of a study of CD8+CD57+ T cells in acquired aplastic anemia. TCRdb redid the calling of the reads with MiXCR, one entry per CDR3 protein. This repertoire shows around 150,000 distinct CDR3 sequences, around two fifths found once; its top ten account for more than 7%. The sample taken for sequencing was sorted CD4+, CD8+, or CD8+CD57+ T cells (not recorded which) from PBMCs. Every receptor here comes from a human donor in good health, serving as a control. Each CDR3 is given without its conserved first and last residue. D genes are given only for firm matches.

j_gene	d_gene	v_gene	CDR3aa
TRBJ1-2	TRBD1	TRBV29-1	SASGTVGGYT
TRBJ2-5	TRBD1	TRBV3-1	ASSDMGQGQETQY
TRBJ2-7	TRBD2	TRBV11-2	ASSSIRGGAYEQY
TRBJ1-6	.	TRBV7-9	ASSLPQGTNNSPLH
TRBJ1-6	.	TRBV5-1	ASSLDPGGSSPLH
TRBJ1-6	.	TRBV10-3	AISAQTYNSPLH
TRBJ2-7	.	TRBV5-1	ASSLVADGPYEQY
TRBJ2-1	.	TRBV12-3/TRBV12-4	ASSFGGNEQF
TRBJ1-1	TRBD1	TRBV7-2	ASSFDHQGDTEAF
TRBJ1-3	.	TRBV27	ASSSSDSGNTIY
TRBJ2-7	TRBD1	TRBV24-1	ATSGSSKSGGPRKY
TRBJ2-1	TRBD2	TRBV7-9	ASSWTSGRAYNEQF
TRBJ2-1	TRBD2	TRBV12-3/TRBV12-4	ASSFLGLAGGEQF
TRBJ1-1	.	TRBV2	ASSVLLNTEAF
TRBJ2-7	.	TRBV19	ASSIGWTVESSYEQY
TRBJ2-1	.	TRBV12-3/TRBV12-4	ASSLIYPYNEQF
TRBJ1-1	.	TRBV30	AWRGYGYTEAF
TRBJ2-1	.	TRBV2	ASSELQDVR
TRBJ1-3	.	TRBV19	ASSLERASGNTIY
TRBJ2-5	.	TRBV10-3	ATGAGTRTEETQY
TRBJ1-2	TRBD1	TRBV20-1	SAGQGEGNYGYT
TRBJ1-1	.	TRBV7-9	ASRIRENTEAF
TRBJ1-4	.	TRBV20-1	SAQTELNEKLF
TRBJ2-7	TRBD2	TRBV14	ASSRSLAEKYEQY
TRBJ1-2	.	TRBV4-1	ASSWGRARNNYGYT
TRBJ2-5	.	TRBV15	ATSRGREETQY
TRBJ2-5	TRBD2	TRBV2	ASGTVLGGETQY
TRBJ2-5	.	TRBV5-1	ASSLDTGRGETQY
TRBJ2-7	.	TRBV29-1	SVLTDYEQY
TRBJ2-5	.	TRBV19	ASSIVFGRLQGETQY
TRBJ1-2	.	TRBV12-3/TRBV12-4	ASSFNGYT
TRBJ2-2	.	TRBV7-9	ASSLGGNTGELF
TRBJ1-5	.	TRBV30	AWSRADKGNQPQH
TRBJ2-5	TRBD1	TRBV7-9	ASSSGQGTQY
TRBJ1-2	.	TRBV6-2/TRBV6-3	ASSPSSTGYT
TRBJ1-3	.	TRBV12-5	ASGTLPRGGADTIY
TRBJ1-3	TRBD1	TRBV5-1	ASSWGTGQENTIY
TRBJ2-7	TRBD1	TRBV10-3	ATSGTGVLYEQY
TRBJ1-2	.	TRBV11-1	ATSSRGKDSGYT
TRBJ1-6	.	TRBV6-1	ASSPGLYNSPLH
TRBJ2-3	.	TRBV6-5	ASSLRRTDTQY
TRBJ2-1	TRBD1	TRBV11-1	ASSGISQGQGFDEQF
TRBJ2-7	.	TRBV29-1	SVEVGNSYEQY
TRBJ2-5	.	TRBV15	ATSRDPGAGSTQY
TRBJ1-2	.	TRBV4-2	ASSPDTGISNYGYT